One TCR beta chain is described in this entry. CDR1 and CDR2 (germline): LNHNV, YYDKDF (reference sequence). CDR3 length: 15 residues. Trimming stripped 3 bases from V and 0 bases from J, with 6 bases between. Under the authors' procedure: How many nucleated cells were present was estimated from reference gene primer amplification. Assay used: immunoSEQ multiplex PCR; TCRdb lists only in-frame clones, some missing. V and J calls and clone size come straight from that table; D and trimming were deduced from the DNA. The sample holds roughly 88,000 clones; about 90% are singletons and the top ten take under 5%. These data come from a study of blood T cell repertoires in COVID-19. On the study more broadly: COVID-19 samples from acute and convalescent phases originated in the United States, Italy and Spain. T cells, B-cell-depleted T cells, or PBMCs provided the cDNA or gDNA that served as material.

Sequenced input: peripheral blood. The sequence was collected from a woman between 45 and 65 years old in a cohort sampled during active COVID-19. The chain uses TRBV15 and TRBJ1-6; D call uncertain. The CDR3 DNA follows: TGTGCCACCAGCAGCTTGAGCTCCTATAATTCACCCCTCCACTTT. It is translated as CATSSLSSYNSPLHF.